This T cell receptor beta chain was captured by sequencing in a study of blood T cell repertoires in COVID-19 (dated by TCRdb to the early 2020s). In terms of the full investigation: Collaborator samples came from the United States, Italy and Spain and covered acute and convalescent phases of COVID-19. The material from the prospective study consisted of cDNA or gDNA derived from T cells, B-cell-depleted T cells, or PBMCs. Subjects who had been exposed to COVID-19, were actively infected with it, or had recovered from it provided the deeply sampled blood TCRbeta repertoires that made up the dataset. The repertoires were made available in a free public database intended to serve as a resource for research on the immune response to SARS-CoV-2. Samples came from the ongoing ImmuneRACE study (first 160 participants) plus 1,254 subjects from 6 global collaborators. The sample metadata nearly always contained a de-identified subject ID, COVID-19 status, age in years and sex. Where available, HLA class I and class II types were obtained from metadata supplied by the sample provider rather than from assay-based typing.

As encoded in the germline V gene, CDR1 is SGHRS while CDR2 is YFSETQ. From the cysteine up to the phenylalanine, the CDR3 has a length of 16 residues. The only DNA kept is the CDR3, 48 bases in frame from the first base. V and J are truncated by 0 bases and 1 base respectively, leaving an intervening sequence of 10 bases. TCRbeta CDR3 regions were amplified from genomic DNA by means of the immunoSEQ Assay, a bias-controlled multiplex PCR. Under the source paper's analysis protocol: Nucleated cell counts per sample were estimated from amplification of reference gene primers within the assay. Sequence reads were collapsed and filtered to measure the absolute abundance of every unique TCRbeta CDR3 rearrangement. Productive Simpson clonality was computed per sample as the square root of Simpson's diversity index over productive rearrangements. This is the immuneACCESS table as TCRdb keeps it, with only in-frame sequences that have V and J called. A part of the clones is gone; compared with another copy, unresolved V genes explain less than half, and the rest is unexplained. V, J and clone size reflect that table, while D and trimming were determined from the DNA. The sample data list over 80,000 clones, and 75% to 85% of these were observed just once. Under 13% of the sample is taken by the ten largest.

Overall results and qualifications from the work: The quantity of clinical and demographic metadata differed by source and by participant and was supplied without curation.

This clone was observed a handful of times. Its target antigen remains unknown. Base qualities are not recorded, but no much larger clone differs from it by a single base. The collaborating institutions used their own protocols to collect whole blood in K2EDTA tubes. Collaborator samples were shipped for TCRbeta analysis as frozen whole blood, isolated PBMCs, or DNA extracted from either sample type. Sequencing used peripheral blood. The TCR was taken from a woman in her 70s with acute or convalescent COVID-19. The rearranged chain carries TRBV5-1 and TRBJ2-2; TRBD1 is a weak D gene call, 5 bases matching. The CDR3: CASSLALRGNTGELFF. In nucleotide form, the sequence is TGCGCCAGCAGCTTGGCTCTTAGGGGGAACACCGGGGAGCTGTTTTTT.